This T cell receptor beta chain was retrieved from a study of human T cells and chemical hapten exposure. TCRdb re-analysed the RACE reads in MiXCR, keeping a single row per CDR3 protein. The sample includes about 120,000 distinct CDR3 sequences, roughly 14% of them seen just once. This clonotype was observed a few times. Noted time point: pre-sensitization, week 0. Regarding treatment: therapeutic diphenylcyclopropenone sensitization with weekly scalp DPC. Germline CDR1 reads SEHNR; CDR2 reads FQNEAQ (reference sequence). This CDR3 is built from 14 residues. The V segment lost 5 bases and the J segment 4 bases; nucleotides outside the gene matches: 7.

The origin of this receptor is a woman aged 18-29 years with alopecia areata. Some clones in this sample may be carry-over from other donors' samples. V gene TRBV7-9 combines with J gene TRBJ1-2; 7 positions match TRBD1. Sequenced here: whole blood, sampled in connection with sensitization to the hapten diphenylcyclopropenone (DPC). The DNA of the CDR3 is TGTGCCAGCAGCCGGGGACAGACGCCCTATGGCTACACCTTC. This sequence encodes CASSRGQTPYGYTF.